Presented here are 30 T cell receptor beta chains from one specimen sequenced in a study of somatic mutations in cytotoxic T cells in rheumatoid arthritis. Data came from immunoSEQ multiplex PCR; TCRdb stores just in-frame clones and leaves some out. The sample carries about 16,000 clones, just under 80% recorded once. The sequenced sample was CD8+ T cells sorted from blood. The receptor source for this set is an adult with rheumatoid arthritis.

This rearrangement joins TRBV4-3 to TRBJ2-7; 9 bases are shared with TRBD1. The trim removed 3 bases at V and 3 bases at J, leaving 6 bases unmatched. Germline V lookup: CDR1 LGHNA, CDR2 YSLEER. This CDR3 contains 15 residues. The CDR3 region has the DNA TGCGCCAGCAGCCAGGACAGGGGAAGGGGCTACGAGCAGTACTTC. It yields the protein CASSQDRGRGYEQYF.

This sequence joins TRBV9 and TRBJ2-1, with TRBD2 matching over 12 bases. V lost 3 bases, J lost 7 bases, and 5 bases stayed unmatched. CDR3 size: 15 residues. Germline CDR1 reads SGDLS; CDR2 reads YYNGEE. DNA for the CDR3: TGTGCCAGCAGCGCTAGCGGGAGGGCCTCGAATGAGCAGTTCTTC. Encoded protein: CASSASGRASNEQFF.

The chain links TRBV7-3 to TRBJ1-6, with D perhaps matching TRBD1 (5 bases). The CDR3 contains 14 residues. Trimming pared 3 bases from V and 9 bases from J, leaving 12 bases between. Germline-derived CDR1 and CDR2 are SGHTA and FQGTGA. The CDR3 DNA reads TGTGCCAGCAGCTTCTCAGGGAGTGGTTCACCCCTCCACTTT. Residues: CASSFSGSGSPLHF.

The gene calls are TRBV27 and TRBJ2-7; TRBD1 matches at 8 bases. V was pared by 6 bases and J by 3 bases, with 7 bases of the junction left unmatched. From germline, CDR1 is MNHEY and CDR2 SMNVEV (reference sequence). The CDR3 length is 14 residues. The CDR3 loop is CASSPGTGYYEQYF. The CDR3 coding sequence is TGTGCCAGCAGCCCCGGGACAGGTTACTACGAGCAGTACTTC.

The rearrangement uses TRBV19 and TRBJ1-2; 7 positions match TRBD1. CDR1 is LNHDA and CDR2 is SQIVND in the germline V gene (reference sequence). V lost 3 bases to trimming and J lost 6 bases; unmatched junction nucleotides: 10. CDR3 length: 15 amino acids. CDR3 DNA: TGTGCCAGTAGTATCCCCCGACAGGGAGGACATGGCTACACCTTC. The encoded protein is CASSIPRQGGHGYTF.

V gene TRBV5-1 combines with J gene TRBJ2-7, with 7 bases that match TRBD2. V was clipped by 2 bases and J by 6 bases; unmatched bases: 11. This CDR3 contains 15 residues. Germline-derived CDR1 and CDR2 are SGHRS and YFSETQ. The CDR3 coding sequence is TGCGCCAGCAGCTTTCGGGGGGAGGCCCTCGTCGAGCAGTACTTC. It is translated as CASSFRGEALVEQYF.

The chain carries TRBV11-2 and TRBJ2-2, with 10 positions matching TRBD2. The V and J ends lost 7 bases and 1 base, in that order; junction bases with no gene match: 3. The CDR3 has 15 amino acids. Germline V lookup: CDR1 SGHAT, CDR2 FQNNGV. The CDR3 is CASTIAGGNTGELFF. The CDR3 DNA reads as TGTGCCAGCACCATAGCGGGAGGGAACACCGGGGAGCTGTTTTTT.

V usage is TRBV5-8 and J usage is TRBJ2-1; 7 bases are shared with TRBD1. CDR3 size: 18 residues. Germline trimming cut 1 base from V and 3 bases from J; bases unmatched to any gene: 13. Germline V lookup: CDR1 SGHTS, CDR2 YDEGEE. The CDR3: CASSLNPEGRGYYNEQFF. The CDR3 DNA sequence: TGTGCCAGCAGCTTGAACCCGGAAGGCAGGGGGTACTACAATGAGCAGTTCTTC.

J is TRBJ1-5 and V is TRBV2; 8 bases match TRBD1. The germline V gene encodes CDR1 SNHLY and CDR2 FYNNEI. After removal of 4 bases from V and 3 bases from J, the junction contained 8 bases not matched to a gene. The CDR3 length is 16 residues. The CDR3 here is CASSALSTGDNQPQHF. DNA for the CDR3: TGTGCCAGCAGTGCCCTCTCGACAGGGGACAATCAGCCCCAGCATTTT.

The V gene is TRBV6-4, the J gene TRBJ2-2, with 8 bases aligning to TRBD1. V lost 3 bases to trimming and J lost 5 bases; unmatched junction nucleotides: 2. The CDR3 is 14 amino acids. Germline V lookup: CDR1 MRHNA, CDR2 SNTAGT. The CDR3 DNA reads TGTGCCAGCAGTGAGACAGGGGATACCGGGGAGCTGTTTTTT. It yields the protein CASSETGDTGELFF.

V is TRBV10-3 and J is TRBJ2-5; TRBD1 is a possible D gene (5 bases). With 0 bases removed from V and 3 bases from J, the gap between germline ends came to 11 bases. Germline CDR1 and CDR2: ENHRY and SYGVKD. The CDR3 consists of 15 residues. The CDR3 here is CAISESGQGEETQYF. The CDR3 DNA follows: TGTGCCATCAGTGAGTCTGGGCAGGGTGAAGAGACCCAGTACTTC.

The chain is built from TRBV9 and TRBJ2-1; 9 bases are shared with TRBD2. The germline V gene has CDR1 SGDLS and CDR2 YYNGEE. There are 21 residues in the CDR3. V lost 3 bases to trimming and J lost 1 base; unmatched junction nucleotides: 20. CDR3 loop: CASSATSGRAGGPNSYNEQFF. CDR3 nucleotides: TGTGCCAGCAGCGCCACCTCCGGTAGGGCGGGAGGGCCCAATTCCTACAATGAGCAGTTCTTC. Based on the CDR3 plus reference TRBV9 and TRBJ2-1, the full variable domain is DSGVTQTPKHLITATGQRVTLRCSPRSGDLSVYWYQQSLDQGLQFLIQYYNGEERAKGNILERFSAQQFPDLHSELNLSSLELGDSALYFCASSATSGRAGGPNSYNEQFFGPGTRLTVL.

In this sample, this clone turned up once. The V gene is TRBV27, the J gene TRBJ1-1; the D is unclear. In germline, CDR1 is MNHEY, CDR2 SMNVEV (reference sequence). Deletions cut 5 bases from V and 4 bases from J, with 8 bases between. The CDR3 runs to 12 residues. The CDR3 DNA sequence: TGTGCCAGCAGTGCGATGGGCACTGAAGCTTTCTTT. It specifies CASSAMGTEAFF.

J is TRBJ2-7 and V is TRBV14, with 9 bases identical to TRBD2. This CDR3 has 16 residues. V gave up 0 bases and J gave up 1 base; unmatched junction bases: 4. Germline CDR1 is SGHDN and CDR2 is FVKESK. This CDR3 reads CASSQDPSGISYEQYF. The CDR3 DNA follows: TGTGCCAGCAGCCAAGATCCTAGCGGGATATCCTACGAGCAGTACTTC.

This clone turned up a few times. The chain is built from TRBV7-2 and TRBJ2-1; TRBD2 matches 8 bases. V was pared by 2 bases and J by 2 bases, with 2 bases of the junction left unmatched. The CDR3 length is 15 residues. Per the germline V gene, CDR1 is SGHTA and CDR2 is FQGNSA. CDR3 sequence (DNA): TGTGCCAGCAGCTTAACTAGCGGACCCTACAATGAGCAGTTCTTC. This translates into CASSLTSGPYNEQFF.

The gene calls are TRBV27 and TRBJ1-1; a possible D gene is TRBD1 (5 bases). V was shortened by 2 bases and J by 11 bases, with 9 bases between the two germline ends. From germline, CDR1 is MNHEY and CDR2 SMNVEV (reference sequence). The CDR3 covers 11 residues. The DNA for the CDR3 is TGTGCCAGCAGTTTAGGGGGGTTCGCTTTCTTT. It codes for CASSLGGFAFF.

This clone was counted a single time. The gene calls are TRBV10-2 and TRBJ2-1; D is perhaps TRBD1 or TRBD2 (5 bases each). Between the trimmed V and J ends, which lost 4 bases and 8 bases, there was a span of 9 bases. The CDR3 consists of 12 residues. CDR1 WSHSY and CDR2 SAAADI come from the germline V gene. This chain's CDR3 is CASSGGRYEQFF. The CDR3 bases are TGCGCCAGCAGTGGGGGGAGATATGAGCAGTTCTTC.

The V call is TRBV5-1, the J call TRBJ1-1; possibly TRBD1 for D (5 bases). Germline lookup yields CDR1 SGHRS and CDR2 YFSETQ. The CDR3 is made up of 11 amino acids. Trimming stripped 6 bases from V and 8 bases from J, with 11 bases between. CDR3 sequence (DNA): TGCGCCAGCACGCGGGGGGAAGAAGCTTTCTTT. As protein: CASTRGEEAFF.

The rearrangement links TRBV7-9 to TRBJ1-4; D is undetermined. There are 17 residues in the CDR3. V was shortened by 4 bases and J by 4 bases, with 19 bases between the two germline ends. The germline gives CDR1 SEHNR, CDR2 FQNEAQ (reference sequence). The CDR3 region has the DNA TGTGCCAGCAGCTCTAGCTTCCGAGGATTTGGTAATGAAAAACTGTTTTTT. Translating it yields CASSSSFRGFGNEKLFF. The full variable domain, its missing parts supplied by reference TRBV7-9 and TRBJ1-4, is DTGVSQNPRHKITKRGQNVTFRCDPISEHNRLYWYRQTLGQGPEFLTYFQNEAQLEKSRLLSDRFSAERPKGSFSTLEIQRTEQGDSAMYLCASSSSFRGFGNEKLFFGSGTQLSVL.

CDR3 nucleotides: TGTGCCAGCAGCTCCGCGCTTGGGGAAGGGCAAGAGACCCAGTACTTC. Protein product: CASSSALGEGQETQYF. V and J are TRBV7-9 and TRBJ2-5; D is uncertain. CDR1 is SEHNR, CDR2 FQNEAQ, per germline (reference sequence). The CDR3 has 16 residues. Trimming took 4 bases from V and 2 from J, leaving 17 bases between them.

V and J are TRBV4-3 and TRBJ2-1; 8 nucleotides align to TRBD1. V gave up 3 bases and J gave up 15 bases; unmatched junction bases: 22. The CDR3 has 17 amino acids. From germline, CDR1 is LGHNA and CDR2 YSLEER. The CDR3 region is CASSHLHKDRARPFGFF. The CDR3 DNA is TGCGCCAGCAGCCATCTTCACAAGGACAGGGCTCGTCCCTTTGGGTTCTTC.

CDR3 protein: CASSRTVNYGYTF. The CDR3 DNA reads as TGTGCCAGCAGCCGGACTGTTAACTATGGCTACACCTTC. This chain links TRBV7-9 with TRBJ1-2; D is undetermined. V lost 5 bases and J 1 base, leaving 8 bases between the germline ends. CDR1 is SEHNR, CDR2 FQNEAQ, per germline (reference sequence). The CDR3 runs to 13 residues.

J is TRBJ1-1 and V is TRBV9, with D unresolved. This CDR3 is built from 13 residues. The ends were cut back, 3 bases at V and 1 base at J, with 7 bases in the middle. From germline, CDR1 is SGDLS and CDR2 YYNGEE. The CDR3 DNA is TGTGCCAGCAGCGATGGACCGAACACTGAAGCTTTCTTT. Translation gives CASSDGPNTEAFF.

This clone was seen once. The junction departs from germline at one end; a sequencing error may be responsible. The chain employs TRBV19 and TRBJ1-5; possibly TRBD1 for D (6 bases). CDR1 LNHDA and CDR2 SQIVND come from the germline V gene (reference sequence). The CDR3 is made up of 12 amino acids. CDR3 nucleotide sequence: TGTGCCAGTAGCATAGGGGGTCAGCCCCAGCATTTT. As protein: CASSIGGQPQHF.

The V and J genes are TRBV27 and TRBJ1-5; D may be TRBD1 (6 bases). The V gene's germline CDR1 is MNHEY and CDR2 SMNVEV (reference sequence). The ends were cut back, 6 bases at V and 2 bases at J, with 11 bases in the middle. The CDR3 is 14 residues long. The DNA for the CDR3 is TGTGCCAGCAGGCCAGGGGTGGGCAATCAGCCCCAGCATTTT. Encoded protein: CASRPGVGNQPQHF.

This clone was counted a single time. V and J are TRBV9 and TRBJ1-1; D is possibly TRBD1 (5 bases). The germline V gene encodes CDR1 SGDLS and CDR2 YYNGEE. There are 19 residues in the CDR3. The V and J ends lost 0 bases and 0 bases respectively, with 21 bases between them. The chain's CDR3 is CASSVVPYSHGAMNTEAFF. The CDR3 DNA sequence: TGTGCCAGCAGCGTAGTCCCTTACTCCCACGGGGCCATGAACACTGAAGCTTTCTTT.

The V gene is TRBV29-1, the J gene TRBJ2-2; possible D gene TRBD1, 6 bases. The length of the CDR3 is 14 residues. V lost 7 bases and J lost 5, with 17 bases in between. Germline CDR1 and CDR2: SQVTM and ANQGSEA. CDR3 DNA: TGCAGCGCCCGAGAGTCAGGGGTAACCGGGGAGCTGTTTTTT. As protein: CSARESGVTGELFF.

The V call is TRBV27, the J call TRBJ1-1; weak D call: TRBD1 (5 bases). The CDR3 is 14 amino acids. Trimming took 2 bases from V and 3 from J, leaving 10 bases between them. Germline loops: CDR1 MNHEY, CDR2 SMNVEV (reference sequence). CDR3 nucleotide sequence: TGTGCCAGCAGTTTAGGGGGAGAGTACACTGAAGCTTTCTTT. Translation gives CASSLGGEYTEAFF.

V usage is TRBV28 and J usage is TRBJ2-5, with TRBD2 identical over 10 bases. The germline gives CDR1 MDHEN, CDR2 SYDVKM. V shed 1 base, J shed 8 bases, and the junction held 4 bases outside the gene matches. The CDR3 runs to 14 residues. CDR3 protein: CASSLYPSGRTQYF. CDR3 sequence (DNA): TGTGCCAGCAGTTTATATCCTAGCGGGAGAACCCAGTACTTC.

This chain's CDR3 is CASSLAGGPWDTQYF. CDR3 coding DNA: TGTGCCAGCAGCCTAGCGGGAGGGCCATGGGATACGCAGTATTTT. The rearrangement links TRBV7-3 to TRBJ2-3; 12 bases agree with TRBD2. CDR1 and CDR2 (germline): SGHTA, FQGTGA. The junction had 6 bases not matched to a gene; V was cut back by 5 bases and J by 6 bases. The CDR3 is 15 amino acids. Based on the CDR3 plus reference TRBV7-3 and TRBJ2-3, the full variable domain is GAGVSQTPSNKVTEKGKYVELRCDPISGHTALYWYRQSLGQGPEFLIYFQGTGAADDSGLPNDRFFAVRPEGSVSTLKIQRTERGDSAVYLCASSLAGGPWDTQYFGPGTRLTVL.